The 23 T cell receptor beta chains presented below share a single source sample, sequenced in a study of response to subunit inactivated influenza vaccine. A single record per CDR3 protein comes from TCRdb applying MiXCR to the RT-PCR reads. This table has about 610,000 distinct CDR3 sequences, 14% appearing once. Sample: PBMCs from blood, taken roughly 13 days after vaccination. The receptors come from a man aged 50 or older who received an inactivated influenza vaccine.

V usage is TRBV5-1 and J usage is TRBJ2-7, with 8 nucleotides matching TRBD1. Germline V lookup: CDR1 SGHRS, CDR2 YFSETQ. Germline trimming cut 0 bases from V and 3 bases from J; bases unmatched to any gene: 5. This CDR3 region has 15 residues. CDR3 sequence (DNA): TGCGCCAGCAGCTTGGCCGGAGACAGGGGCTACGAGCAGTACTTC. It yields the protein CASSLAGDRGYEQYF.

CDR3 amino acids: CASSPRRSGMNTEAFF. For the CDR3, the DNA is TGTGCCAGCAGCCCCCGGCGGAGCGGGATGAACACTGAAGCTTTCTTT. The chain combines TRBV12-3 or TRBV12-4 with TRBJ1-1; D is ambiguous. CDR3 size: 16 residues. V lost 6 bases and J lost 0, with 17 bases in between.

This clonotype has a handful of counts. The V and J genes are TRBV20-1 and TRBJ1-1; TRBD1 matches at 8 bases. With 0 bases clipped from V and 8 bases from J, the junction kept 5 bases outside the gene matches. The CDR3 is 13 amino acids. Germline assignment: CDR1 DFQATT and CDR2 SNEGSKA (reference sequence). The CDR3 region is CSARDRGRGEAFF. CDR3 nucleotide sequence: TGCAGTGCTAGAGACAGGGGGCGCGGGGAAGCTTTCTTT.

This clonotype was detected only a few times. This chain links TRBV6-5 with TRBJ2-7; 7 bases align to TRBD1. This CDR3 has 19 residues. Trimming at V came to 0 bases and at J to 2 bases, leaving 16 bases not matched to a gene. Germline-derived CDR1 and CDR2 are MNHEY and SVGAGI. CDR3 sequence reads: CASSYSKRRKTGFPYEQYF. In nucleotides, the CDR3 is TGTGCCAGCAGTTACTCGAAAAGAAGGAAGACAGGGTTCCCCTACGAGCAGTACTTC.

This clonotype occurred a few times. The CDR3 nucleotides are TGCGCCAGCAGCCCTAAGGGTGGTAAAATCGACACTGAAGCTTTCTTT. This encodes CASSPKGGKIDTEAFF. V gene TRBV5-1 combines with J gene TRBJ1-1; no clear D gene. The CDR3 has 16 residues. V gave up 4 bases and J gave up 3 bases, with 19 bases separating them. CDR1 is SGHRS, CDR2 YFSETQ, per germline.

This clonotype was counted between two and nine times. The chain combines TRBV7-2 with TRBJ1-6; D perhaps matches TRBD1 (6 bases). Trimming stripped 1 base from V and 5 bases from J, with 6 bases between. CDR3 length equals 14 residues. Germline values: CDR1 SGHTA, CDR2 FQGNSA. CDR3 protein: CASSLGTDNSPLHF. The CDR3 DNA is TGTGCCAGCAGCTTAGGGACAGATAATTCACCCCTCCACTTT.

This clonotype was picked up a small number of times. The chain is built from TRBV11-2 and TRBJ2-7; D not resolved. Germline values: CDR1 SGHAT, CDR2 FQNNGV. Between the trimmed V and J ends, which lost 2 bases and 2 bases, there was a span of 16 bases. This CDR3 contains 16 residues. The CDR3 loop reads CASSLYTLGNTYEQYF. The CDR3 DNA reads as TGTGCCAGCAGCTTATATACTCTGGGGAATACCTACGAGCAGTACTTC.

Ten or more counts support this clonotype. The chain couples TRBV29-1 to TRBJ2-3, with D possibly being TRBD2 (6 bases). CDR1 is SQVTM and CDR2 is ANQGSEA in the germline V gene. The V and J ends lost 4 bases and 0 bases respectively, with 11 bases between them. The CDR3 length is 14 residues. CDR3 loop: CSVAVAESTDTQYF. The CDR3 DNA reads TGCAGCGTTGCCGTAGCGGAAAGCACAGATACGCAGTATTTT.

The chain links TRBV5-1 to TRBJ2-1; TRBD1 is a possible D gene (5 bases). V was trimmed by 0 bases and J by 0 bases, leaving 16 bases between them. The germline CDR1 and CDR2 sequences are SGHRS and YFSETQ. CDR3 length equals 18 residues. The CDR3 is CASSLGQLTWSSYNEQFF. The CDR3 coding sequence is TGCGCCAGCAGCTTGGGACAGCTAACGTGGAGCTCCTACAATGAGCAGTTCTTC.

The chain uses TRBV4-2 and TRBJ2-3, with 13 bases aligning to TRBD2. The CDR3 is made up of 19 amino acids. CDR1 is LGHNA, CDR2 YNFKEQ, per germline. V lost 3 bases to trimming and J lost 0 bases; unmatched junction nucleotides: 9. This CDR3 reads CASSQATSGGLYSTDTQYF. The CDR3 DNA reads TGTGCCAGCAGCCAGGCGACTAGCGGGGGGCTCTATAGCACAGATACGCAGTATTTT.

This clonotype was counted ten times or more. The J gene is TRBJ1-1, the V gene TRBV3-1; unclear D gene. Germline V gives CDR1 LGHDT, CDR2 YNNKEL (reference sequence). V was clipped by 1 base and J by 0 bases, with 3 bases between them. There are 13 residues in the CDR3. The CDR3, as DNA: TGTGCCAGCAGCCAAGCCCTGAACACTGAAGCTTTCTTT. Residues: CASSQALNTEAFF.

The chain recombines TRBV28 with TRBJ2-5; maybe TRBD2 (6 bases). Between the trimmed V and J ends, which lost 2 bases and 5 bases, there was a span of 15 bases. Germline loops: CDR1 MDHEN, CDR2 SYDVKM. This CDR3 contains 15 residues. In DNA, the CDR3 is TGTGCCAGCAGTTTAAATTTCGGGAGCGGGGAGACCCAGTACTTC. This codes for CASSLNFGSGETQYF. The whole variable domain, remainder taken from reference TRBV28 and TRBJ2-5, is DVKVTQSSRYLVKRTGEKVFLECVQDMDHENMFWYRQDPGLGLRLIYFSYDVKMKEKGDIPEGYSVSREKKERFSLILESASTNQTSMYLCASSLNFGSGETQYFGPGTRLLVL.

The chain uses TRBV20-1 and TRBJ2-7; D is possibly TRBD1 (6 bases). Germline CDR1 and CDR2: DFQATT and SNEGSKA (reference sequence). The V end lost 6 bases, the J end lost 3 bases, and 15 bases lay between the germline ends. The CDR3 loop spans 13 amino acids. The CDR3 sequence is CSATTDRNYEQYF. As DNA, the CDR3 is TGCAGTGCAACCACAGACAGGAACTACGAGCAGTACTTC.

J is TRBJ1-2 and V is TRBV20-1; D remains unclear. Germline CDR1 DFQATT, CDR2 SNEGSKA (reference sequence). This CDR3 has 12 residues. The ends were cut back, 3 bases at V and 0 bases at J, with 5 bases in the middle. This CDR3 reads CSASVANYGYTF. CDR3 nucleotides: TGCAGTGCTAGTGTGGCTAACTATGGCTACACCTTC.

The CDR3 spells CSAPSGGLSEQYF. The CDR3, as DNA: TGCAGTGCCCCGTCGGGGGGGCTGAGCGAGCAGTACTTC. This chain links TRBV20-1 with TRBJ2-7; the match to TRBD2 covers 8 bases. Trimming removed 6 bases from V and 6 bases from J; junction bases left unmatched: 10. Germline V gives CDR1 DFQATT, CDR2 SNEGSKA (reference sequence). The CDR3 extends over 13 amino acids.

The genes are TRBV10-3 and TRBJ1-5; 8 bases are shared with TRBD1. The junction had 0 bases not matched to a gene; V was cut back by 8 bases and J by 6 bases. The V gene's germline CDR1 is ENHRY and CDR2 SYGVKD. The CDR3 length is 11 residues. The CDR3 nucleotides are TGTGCCATCGGACAGGGTCAGCCCCAGCATTTT. Protein sequence: CAIGQGQPQHF.

The V gene is TRBV20-1, the J gene TRBJ1-1; D is undetermined. Per germline, CDR1 DFQATT and CDR2 SNEGSKA (reference sequence). With 2 bases removed from V and 0 bases from J, the gap between germline ends came to 7 bases. This CDR3 is 13 amino acids long. This CDR3 reads CSARRDLNTEAFF. DNA for the CDR3: TGCAGTGCTAGACGAGACTTGAACACTGAAGCTTTCTTT.

This clonotype was seen a few times. The rearrangement uses TRBV9 and TRBJ2-1; D tentatively reads TRBD1 or TRBD2 (5 bases each). The CDR3 sequence is 16 residues long. Germline assignment: CDR1 SGDLS and CDR2 YYNGEE. V lost 2 bases and J 8 bases, leaving 20 bases between the germline ends. The CDR3 protein is CASSVPVGAGRDEQFF. Written as DNA, the CDR3 is TGTGCCAGCAGCGTCCCCGTTGGGGCAGGGCGGGATGAGCAGTTCTTC.

The V and J genes are TRBV27 and TRBJ2-7; the match to TRBD2 covers 13 bases. This CDR3 has 17 amino acids. Losses at the gene ends were 0 bases for V and 2 bases for J; bases not matched to a gene: 4. CDR1 is MNHEY, CDR2 SMNVEV, per germline (reference sequence). CDR3 nucleotide sequence: TGTGCCAGCAGTTTATCGCTCGGACTAGCGGGAGCCTACGAGCAGTACTTC. Encoded protein: CASSLSLGLAGAYEQYF.

About this clonotype itself: A much larger clone lies one base from this, so it may be a read error. The DNA of the CDR3 is TGTGCCTTCAGTGAGTCCCGGGTCTACGAGCAGTACTTC. This encodes CAFSESRVYEQYF. The V call is TRBV10-3, the J call TRBJ2-7; D remains ambiguous. The CDR3 sequence is 13 residues long. In germline, CDR1 is ENHRY, CDR2 SYGVKD.

The chain recombines TRBV7-6 with TRBJ2-1; 8 positions agree with TRBD2. With V trimmed by 5 bases and J by 0 bases, 6 bases remained unmatched. Germline CDR1 is SGHVS and CDR2 is FNYEAQ. This CDR3 contains 16 residues. The CDR3 here is CASSQNSGSSYNEQFF. Written as DNA, the CDR3 is TGTGCCAGCAGCCAAAACAGCGGGAGCTCCTACAATGAGCAGTTCTTC.

On this clonotype: Mismatch with germline at one junction end may stem from a read error. This chain uses TRBV7-2 with TRBJ1-5, with D perhaps TRBD1 (5 bases). This CDR3 has 16 residues. Germline CDR1 is SGHTA and CDR2 is FQGNSA. The DNA for the CDR3 is TGTGCCAGCAGCTTAGATGGGACGAGGGGTCCTCAGCCCAAGCATTTT. Translation gives CASSLDGTRGPQPKHF.

This clonotype came up once. The chain couples TRBV18 to TRBJ2-5; D call uncertain. V lost 0 bases to trimming and J lost 2 bases, with 7 bases between them. The length of the CDR3 is 14 residues. Germline V lookup: CDR1 KGHSH, CDR2 LQKENI. The chain's CDR3 is CASSPPRPQETQYF. DNA for the CDR3: TGTGCCAGCTCACCACCGAGGCCACAAGAGACCCAGTACTTC.